The sequence of this TCR beta chain was determined in a study of shared clonotypes between healthy human individuals. The data were produced by immunoSEQ multiplex PCR, yet TCRdb's version contains in-frame clones alone and is incomplete. The sample records some 1.4 million clones, over 95% being singletons. This CDR3 region has 18 residues. V was shortened by 1 base and J by 4 bases, with 23 bases between the two germline ends. Germline V gene data show CDR1 as SEHNR and CDR2 as FQNEAQ (reference sequence). This clonotype originated in a man in his thirties or forties in good health. Sequencing used naive CD4+ T cells sorted from blood. Specified subset: CD45RA+ positively selected. The gene calls are TRBV7-9 and TRBJ2-7; possible D gene TRBD2, 7 bases. The CDR3 protein is CASSLGPRGAGPGYEQYF. In DNA form, the CDR3 reads TGTGCCAGCAGCTTAGGACCCCGGGGGGCGGGCCCAGGGTACGAGCAGTACTTC.